These 26 T cell receptor beta chains originate from one sample sequenced in a study of blood T cell repertoires in COVID-19. This table comes from immunoSEQ multiplex PCR, and its TCRdb copy is limited to in-frame clones, with some not included. This table has about 25,000 clones, 89% appearing once. The sequenced sample consisted of peripheral blood. Receptors were obtained from a man between 65 and 85 years old with acute or convalescent COVID-19.

The chain uses TRBV6-5 and TRBJ1-1; 8 bases are a match to TRBD1. Germline V CDR1 and CDR2: MNHEY, SVGAGI. The CDR3 spans 13 residues. V was pared by 5 bases and J by 7 bases, with 6 bases of the junction left unmatched. The CDR3, as DNA: TGTGCCAGCAGTAGAAACAGGGGGAGTGAAGCTTTCTTT. Translated, it gives CASSRNRGSEAFF.

CDR3 residues: CASSPGWTEGETQYF. In nucleotides, the CDR3 is TGTGCCAGCAGCCCTGGCTGGACAGAGGGAGAGACCCAGTACTTC. The chain links TRBV7-9 to TRBJ2-5, with D maybe TRBD1 (6 bases). CDR3 size: 15 residues. CDR1 and CDR2 (germline): SEHNR, FQNEAQ (reference sequence). Deletions cut 5 bases from V and 4 bases from J, with 17 bases between.

The genes are TRBV2 and TRBJ2-3; D possibly corresponds to TRBD2 (5 bases). Germline values: CDR1 SNHLY, CDR2 FYNNEI. The CDR3 runs 13 residues. V was trimmed by 3 bases and J by 3 bases, leaving 7 bases between them. The CDR3, as DNA: TGTGCCAGCAGTGAGAGACTAACAGATACGCAGTATTTT. Its protein product is CASSERLTDTQYF. The variable domain in full, completed from reference TRBV2 and TRBJ2-3, reads EPEVTQTPSHQVTQMGQEVILRCVPISNHLYFYWYRQILGQKVEFLVSFYNNEISEKSEIFDDQFSVERPDGSNFTLKIRSTKLEDSAMYFCASSERLTDTQYFGPGTRLTVL.

The rearrangement uses TRBV12-3 or TRBV12-4 and TRBJ2-4, with 8 positions matching TRBD1. V shed 7 bases and J 7 bases; nucleotides not matched to a gene: 6. This CDR3 contains 13 residues. The CDR3: CASNRGFVNIQYF. The DNA for the CDR3 is TGTGCCAGCAACAGGGGGTTTGTCAACATTCAGTACTTC.

The chain joins TRBV2 to TRBJ1-4; TRBD1 aligns across 8 bases. Germline V gene data show CDR1 as SNHLY and CDR2 as FYNNEI. The CDR3 extends over 14 amino acids. The J segment lost 8 bases and the V segment lost 5 bases, leaving 7 bases of the junction unmatched. The CDR3 reads CASSLRGRLEKLFF. As DNA, the CDR3 is TGTGCCAGCAGTCTCAGGGGGCGCTTGGAAAAACTGTTTTTT.

This clone is a singleton in its sample. The genes are TRBV12-3 or TRBV12-4 and TRBJ1-5; D is unresolved. This CDR3 contains 11 residues. Trimming stripped 8 bases from V and 7 bases from J, with 9 bases between. CDR3 coding DNA: TGTGCCAGCTCAAGAGGACAGCCCCAGCATTTT. Protein sequence: CASSRGQPQHF.

The chain links TRBV10-3 to TRBJ2-3, with 9 positions matching TRBD2. Trimming cost V 6 bases and J 2 bases; bases outside gene matches: 6. Germline loops: CDR1 ENHRY, CDR2 SYGVKD. This CDR3 comprises 15 residues. CDR3 sequence: CAIRGGGGLTDTQYF. DNA of the CDR3: TGTGCCATCAGGGGCGGGGGGGGACTCACAGATACGCAGTATTTT.

The rearrangement joins TRBV7-8 to TRBJ1-1, with TRBD1 identical over 9 bases. Germline lookup yields CDR1 SGHVS and CDR2 FQNEAQ. Germline trimming cut 2 bases from V and 11 bases from J; bases unmatched to any gene: 6. CDR3 length: 13 residues. Written as DNA, the CDR3 is TGTGCCAGCAGCTTACGGCGGGACAGGGAGGCTTTCTTT. It specifies CASSLRRDREAFF.

The V gene is TRBV6-4, the J gene TRBJ2-2; maybe TRBD2 (6 bases). There are 15 residues in the CDR3. Trimming removed 3 bases at V and 2 bases at J, with 10 bases between. Germline values: CDR1 MRHNA, CDR2 SNTAGT. The CDR3 spells CASSELAQNTGELFF. As DNA, the CDR3 is TGTGCCAGCAGTGAGCTAGCGCAAAACACCGGGGAGCTGTTTTTT.

The V gene is TRBV24-1, the J gene TRBJ1-2, with D possibly matching TRBD1 (5 bases). Germline loops: CDR1 KGHDR, CDR2 SFDVKD. This CDR3 region has 13 residues. V was trimmed by 8 bases and J by 9 bases, leaving 18 bases between them. This CDR3 is CATMGEGSSSYTF. The CDR3 DNA reads TGTGCCACCATGGGGGAGGGATCGAGCAGCTACACCTTC.

V is TRBV5-1 and J is TRBJ2-3; TRBD1 might be the D (6 bases). V was cut by 3 bases and J by 2 bases, with 10 bases left in between. CDR3 length equals 14 residues. CDR1 and CDR2 from the germline V gene are SGHRS and YFSETQ. The CDR3 is CASSWDKPTDTQYF. The CDR3 DNA sequence: TGCGCCAGCAGCTGGGACAAACCCACAGATACGCAGTATTTT. Together with reference TRBV5-1 and TRBJ2-3, the CDR3 gives the full variable domain: KAGVTQTPRYLIKTRGQQVTLSCSPISGHRSVSWYQQTPGQGLQFLFEYFSETQRNKGNFPGRFSGRQFSNSRSEMNVSTLELGDSALYLCASSWDKPTDTQYFGPGTRLTVL.

This sequence joins TRBV18 and TRBJ2-3; a weak D match, TRBD1 (8 bases). This CDR3 has 16 amino acids. V gave up 6 bases and J gave up 0 bases, with 16 bases separating them. Germline V gives CDR1 KGHSH, CDR2 LQKENI. The CDR3 region has the DNA TGTGCCAGCTCCCCAACAGGGGGGGCTAGCACAGATACGCAGTATTTT. The encoded protein is CASSPTGGASTDTQYF.

The chain carries TRBV2 and TRBJ2-2; TRBD2 might be the D (6 bases). The CDR3 consists of 15 residues. Germline CDR1 reads SNHLY; CDR2 reads FYNNEI. Deletions cut 7 bases from V and 0 bases from J, with 12 bases between. The chain's CDR3 is CASIKGRSNTGELFF. CDR3 nucleotide sequence: TGTGCCAGCATAAAGGGGAGGTCGAACACCGGGGAGCTGTTTTTT.

This chain links TRBV15 with TRBJ2-3, with TRBD2 matching over 10 bases. This CDR3 contains 16 residues. Germline V gives CDR1 LNHNV, CDR2 YYDKDF (reference sequence). Trimming took 3 bases from V and 1 from J; bases not matched to a gene: 4. The CDR3 loop is CATSSRGTSGTDTQYF. CDR3 sequence (DNA): TGTGCCACCAGCAGCCGTGGGACTAGCGGCACAGATACGCAGTATTTT.

The chain links TRBV5-5 to TRBJ2-1, with 8 nucleotides matching TRBD2. The V gene end was trimmed by 3 bases and the J gene end by 4 bases; junction bases not matched to a gene: 6. Germline values: CDR1 SGHKS, CDR2 YYEKEE (reference sequence). The CDR3 is 15 residues long. The CDR3, as DNA: TGTGCCAGCAGCTCTATAGCGGGGACATACAATGAGCAGTTCTTC. This sequence encodes CASSSIAGTYNEQFF. The variable domain in full, with the rest retrieved from reference TRBV5-5 and TRBJ2-1, is DAGVTQSPTHLIKTRGQQVTLRCSPISGHKSVSWYQQVLGQGPQFIFQYYEKEERGRGNFPDRFSARQFPNYSSELNVNALLLGDSALYLCASSSIAGTYNEQFFGPGTRLTVL.

The rearrangement joins TRBV15 to TRBJ1-2; TRBD1 matches at 7 bases. The length of the CDR3 is 14 residues. The germline CDR1 and CDR2 sequences are LNHNV and YYDKDF (reference sequence). With 8 bases clipped from V and 7 bases from J, the junction kept 13 bases outside the gene matches. DNA of the CDR3: TGTGCCACCGCGACTAGAGTAACAGGGGCTGGCTACACCTTC. It encodes CATATRVTGAGYTF.

The chain is built from TRBV11-2 and TRBJ2-1; D remains ambiguous. Germline lookup yields CDR1 SGHAT and CDR2 FQNNGV. There are 14 residues in the CDR3. V lost 2 bases and J lost 5, with 10 bases in between. CDR3 DNA sequence: TGTGCCAGCAGCTTAATTAAGCCGCACAATGAGCAGTTCTTC. Translation gives CASSLIKPHNEQFF.

This clone was counted a single time. The chain carries TRBV6-5 and TRBJ2-3; 9 bases map to TRBD2. The CDR3 is made up of 15 amino acids. Germline CDR1 reads MNHEY; CDR2 reads SVGAGI. The J segment lost 2 bases and the V segment lost 6 bases, leaving 6 bases of the junction unmatched. The CDR3 DNA sequence: TGTGCCAGCAGCCACCGCGGGGGGGACACAGATACGCAGTATTTT. This encodes CASSHRGGDTDTQYF.

CDR3 in amino acids: CSARDSYEQYF. The CDR3 coding sequence is TGCAGCGCACGGGACAGTTACGAGCAGTACTTC. The chain couples TRBV29-1 to TRBJ2-7; TRBD1 agrees at 7 bases. Germline-derived CDR1 and CDR2 are SQVTM and ANQGSEA. The CDR3 is 11 residues long. Unmatched junction bases numbered 4, after V lost 7 bases and J lost 4 bases.

V is TRBV7-2 and J is TRBJ2-6, with TRBD1 matching over 9 bases. The V gene's germline CDR1 is SGHTA and CDR2 FQGNSA. The CDR3 contains 18 residues. J lost 4 bases, V lost 5 bases, and 12 bases had no gene match. CDR3 sequence reads: CASSPRTGEVAGANVLTF. The CDR3 DNA follows: TGTGCCAGCAGCCCACGGACAGGGGAGGTCGCCGGGGCCAACGTCCTGACTTTC.

CDR3 sequence reads: CASSFQGPMNTEAFF. For the CDR3, the DNA is TGCGCCAGCAGCTTTCAGGGCCCCATGAACACTGAAGCTTTCTTT. This rearrangement joins TRBV5-1 to TRBJ1-1, with D possibly TRBD1 on 5 matching bases. Germline CDR1 SGHRS, CDR2 YFSETQ. The CDR3 spans 15 residues. V shed 2 bases and J shed 0 bases, with 11 bases lying between them.

V usage is TRBV24-1 and J usage is TRBJ2-5; 9 nucleotides align to TRBD1. The CDR3 sequence is 15 residues long. Trimming took 4 bases from V and 4 from J; bases not matched to a gene: 6. Per the germline V gene, CDR1 is KGHDR and CDR2 is SFDVKD. The CDR3 sequence is CATSEGTGFTETQYF. CDR3 coding DNA: TGTGCCACCAGTGAGGGGACAGGGTTCACAGAGACCCAGTACTTC.

V and J are TRBV20-1 and TRBJ2-7, with 10 bases lining up with TRBD2. CDR1 and CDR2 from the germline V gene are DFQATT and SNEGSKA (reference sequence). Unmatched junction bases numbered 9, after V lost 3 bases and J lost 7 bases. The CDR3 totals 14 residues. This CDR3 reads CSASSPSGRGEQYF. The CDR3 region has the DNA TGCAGTGCTAGTAGCCCCAGCGGGAGGGGTGAGCAGTACTTC.

The chain links TRBV6-1 to TRBJ1-1, with D unclear. The CDR3 runs to 14 residues. Germline V lookup: CDR1 MNHNS, CDR2 SASEGT. V was trimmed by 3 bases and J by 2 bases, leaving 10 bases between them. In nucleotides, the CDR3 is TGTGCCAGCAGTGAGGCCAGGATAAACACTGAAGCTTTCTTT. Translated: CASSEARINTEAFF.

The chain is built from TRBV19 and TRBJ1-1; 7 bases are shared with TRBD1. The CDR3 is 14 residues long. V was clipped by 9 bases and J by 0 bases; unmatched bases: 7. Germline V gene sequence: CDR1 LNHDA, CDR2 SQIVND (reference sequence). CDR3 coding DNA: TGTGCCAGCAGAGGGACAGTCATGAACACTGAAGCTTTCTTT. Amino acids: CASRGTVMNTEAFF. Complete variable domain (other parts from reference TRBV19 and TRBJ1-1): DGGITQSPKYLFRKEGQNVTLSCEQNLNHDAMYWYRQDPGQGLRLIYYSQIVNDFQKGDIAEGYSVSREKKESFPLTVTSAQKNPTAFYLCASRGTVMNTEAFFGQGTRLTVV.

The chain combines TRBV6-2 or TRBV6-3 with TRBJ2-7; TRBD2 matches 8 bases. Per the germline V gene, CDR1 is MNHEY and CDR2 is SVGEGT. V was clipped by 2 bases and J by 6 bases; unmatched bases: 9. The CDR3 runs 15 residues. CDR3 coding DNA: TGTGCCAGCAGTTACCCCGGGACTAGGTCACCCGAGCAGTACTTC. Its protein is CASSYPGTRSPEQYF.